The source of this TCR beta chain is a study of T-cell reconstitution after alpha-beta-depleted transplantation in children. Germline V CDR1 and CDR2: SGHRS, YFSETQ. With 4 bases removed from V and 9 bases from J, the gap between germline ends came to 20 bases. This CDR3 has 15 amino acids. Researchers prepared the TCRbeta library using unique molecular identifiers, the study reports. One entry per CDR3 protein results from TCRdb running MiXCR on the PCR reads. The sample contains 440,000 or so distinct CDR3 sequences, about a tenth of which appear only once. The TCR sequence derives from a human donor who donated a stem cell graft to a child with acute myeloid leukemia. The chain is built from TRBV5-1 and TRBJ2-1, with D perhaps being TRBD1 or TRBD2 (6 bases each). The sample in question was PBMCs from the stem cell graft donor, obtained from the stem cell graft. CDR3 region: CASSLEGGSKSEQFF. CDR3 in DNA: TGCGCCAGCAGCCTGGAAGGGGGGAGTAAGAGTGAGCAGTTCTTC.